Listed below are T cell receptor beta chains from one sample, sequenced in a study of human T cells and chemical hapten exposure. TCRdb redid the calling of the RACE reads with MiXCR, one entry per CDR3 protein. The sample records approximately 74,000 distinct CDR3 sequences, about 32% being singletons. Sequences were derived from whole blood, sampled in connection with sensitization to the hapten diphenylcyclopropenone (DPC). The source of these receptors is a middle-aged man with alopecia areata. Some clones in this sample may be carry-over from other donors' samples. Both conserved end residues are part of each CDR3. D genes are given only for firm matches. Clone size is shown for a subset of rows, as once, few, many or a class of expanded clone.

j_call v_call d_call clone_size cdr3_aa cdr3_nt
TRBJ1-2 TRBV18 - - CASSPPARDSFYTF TGTGCCAGCTCACCACCGGCCAGGGACTCATTCTACACCTTC
TRBJ2-7 TRBV12-3/TRBV12-4 - - CASSLGTRNYEQYF TGTGCCAGCAGTTTAGGGACACGAAACTACGAGCAGTACTTC
TRBJ2-6 TRBV6-5 - few CASSYLGGSGSGANVLTF TGTGCCAGCAGTTACTTAGGGGGTAGCGGCTCTGGGGCCAACGTCCTGACTTTC
TRBJ1-2 TRBV7-8 - - CASSLGGGRDGILYGYTF TGTGCCAGCAGCTTGGGGGGGGGCCGGGATGGAATCCTCTATGGCTACACCTTC
TRBJ2-7 TRBV7-9 TRBD2 - CASSLTGGSGYEQYF TGTGCCAGCAGCTTAACGGGAGGGTCTGGGTACGAGCAGTACTTC
TRBJ2-1 TRBV4-2 TRBD2 - CASSDGLAGLHEQFF TGTGCCAGCAGCGACGGACTAGCGGGATTACATGAGCAGTTCTTC
TRBJ2-3 TRBV5-5 TRBD2 - CASSLGGSFGDTQYF TGTGCCAGCAGCTTGGGCGGGAGTTTTGGAGATACGCAGTATTTT
TRBJ1-4 TRBV20-1 - few CSAPGMGLSNEKLFF TGCAGTGCTCCGGGCATGGGGCTTTCTAATGAAAAACTGTTTTTT
TRBJ1-6 TRBV6-5 - - CASSYSPGVHAPLHF TGTGCCAGCAGTTACTCCCCAGGAGTCCACGCACCCCTCCACTTT
TRBJ2-1 TRBV28 TRBD1 few CASSSSGDRGASSYNEQFF TGTGCCAGCAGTTCTTCTGGGGACAGGGGCGCGAGCTCCTACAATGAGCAGTTCTTC
TRBJ2-3 TRBV4-1 - few CASGTAEGTQYF TGCGCCAGCGGGACGGCGGAGGGTACGCAGTATTTT
TRBJ2-1 TRBV5-7 TRBD2 few CASSFGGGPGDEQFF TGTGCCAGCAGCTTTGGGGGAGGGCCGGGGGATGAGCAGTTCTTC
TRBJ2-1 TRBV29-1 - - CSAIRGSSANEQFF TGCAGCGCTATTCGGGGGAGCTCTGCTAATGAGCAGTTCTTC
TRBJ2-1 TRBV12-3/TRBV12-4 - few CASSGTFSYNEQFF TGTGCCAGCAGTGGGACTTTCTCCTACAATGAGCAGTTCTTC
TRBJ2-1 TRBV12-3/TRBV12-4 - - CASSLQVPEQFF TGTGCCAGCAGTCTACAGGTCCCCGAGCAGTTCTTC
TRBJ1-1 TRBV11-2 - - CASSGVVGDTEAFF TGTGCCAGCAGTGGTGTCGTAGGCGACACTGAAGCTTTCTTT
TRBJ2-1 TRBV6-5 - - CASSYSRFGLPNEQFF TGTGCCAGCAGTTACTCGAGGTTTGGACTCCCCAATGAGCAGTTCTTC
TRBJ1-1 TRBV5-4 - few CASSPPAGGGNTEAFF TGTGCCAGCAGCCCCCCCGCCGGGGGCGGGAACACTGAAGCTTTCTTT
TRBJ1-5 TRBV20-1 - - CSARDRARGRSNQPQHF TGCAGTGCTAGAGATCGAGCGCGGGGGCGAAGCAATCAGCCCCAGCATTTT
TRBJ2-1 TRBV5-8 - - CASSPYMGQNNEQFF TGTGCCAGCAGCCCGTATATGGGTCAGAACAATGAGCAGTTCTTC
TRBJ2-7 TRBV28 - - CASSFQDSYEQYF TGTGCCAGCAGTTTTCAGGACTCCTACGAGCAGTACTTC
TRBJ2-7 TRBV7-9 - few CASSLDIYSDEQYF TGTGCCAGCAGCTTAGACATCTACTCCGACGAGCAGTACTTC
TRBJ2-7 TRBV20-1 TRBD2 - CSARDTQRGASAQYF TGCAGTGCTAGAGACACCCAGCGGGGGGCCAGCGCGCAGTACTTC
TRBJ1-1 TRBV7-9 TRBD1 - CASSHKDRGPEAFF TGTGCCAGCAGCCATAAGGATAGGGGGCCTGAAGCTTTCTTT
TRBJ2-3 TRBV5-1 TRBD1 - CASSLRGQGSGDTQYF TGCGCCAGCAGCTTGAGGGGACAGGGGTCGGGAGATACGCAGTATTTT
TRBJ1-4 TRBV21-1 - few CASSRQGERNEKLFF TGTGCCAGCAGCAGACAGGGGGAAAGGAATGAAAAACTGTTTTTT
TRBJ2-7 TRBV6-2/TRBV6-3 TRBD2 few CASTDGAGGVGGYEQYF TGTGCCAGCACCGACGGCGCGGGAGGGGTTGGAGGCTACGAGCAGTACTTC
TRBJ1-5 TRBV27 - few CASSFVNQPQHF TGTGCCAGCAGTTTTGTCAATCAGCCCCAGCATTTT
TRBJ2-2 TRBV12-3/TRBV12-4 TRBD2 - CASSLLAGGVPGELFF TGTGCCAGCAGTTTATTAGCGGGAGGGGTCCCCGGGGAGCTGTTTTTT
TRBJ1-1 TRBV20-1 - - CSARIRPGPNTEAFF TGCAGTGCTAGAATTCGTCCAGGACCGAACACTGAAGCTTTCTTT
TRBJ1-3 TRBV10-2 - - CATQSSGNTIYF TGCGCCACACAGAGCTCTGGAAACACCATATATTTT
TRBJ1-5 TRBV6-2/TRBV6-3 - - CASSQLINQPQNF TGTGCCAGCAGTCAGCTGATCAATCAGCCCCAGAATTTT
TRBJ2-7 TRBV5-4 - - CASSLAGPYEQYF TGTGCCAGCAGCTTGGCAGGCCCCTACGAGCAGTACTTC
TRBJ2-5 TRBV10-3 TRBD2 - CAISGGLAGLETQYF TGTGCCATCAGTGGAGGACTAGCGGGATTAGAGACCCAGTACTTC
TRBJ1-1 TRBV4-1 - - CASSQDHSGVTEAFF TGCGCCAGCAGCCAAGACCATTCTGGTGTCACTGAAGCTTTCTTT
TRBJ2-2 TRBV20-1 TRBD1 few CSARDLTGGLPTGELFF TGCAGTGCTAGAGACTTGACAGGGGGCCTCCCCACCGGGGAGCTGTTTTTT
TRBJ2-1 TRBV12-3/TRBV12-4 TRBD2 - CASSRLAGVVDNEQFF TGTGCCAGCAGTCGACTAGCGGGAGTAGTAGACAATGAGCAGTTCTTC
TRBJ2-3 TRBV5-4 TRBD1 few CASSSGQPADTQYF TGTGCCAGCAGCTCGGGACAGCCGGCCGATACGCAGTATTTT
TRBJ2-3 TRBV12-3/TRBV12-4 TRBD2 - CASSPRLAGGVADTQYF TGTGCCAGCAGTCCGCGACTAGCGGGAGGGGTCGCAGATACGCAGTATTTT
TRBJ1-6 TRBV3-1 TRBD1 many CASSHGTGGSPLHF TGTGCCAGCAGCCATGGGACAGGGGGCTCACCCCTCCACTTT
TRBJ2-7 TRBV28 TRBD1 few CASGGGQGSREQYF TGTGCCAGCGGCGGGGGACAGGGGAGTCGCGAGCAGTACTTC
TRBJ2-7 TRBV6-2/TRBV6-3 - few CASSRQAYEQYF TGTGCCAGCAGTCGACAGGCCTACGAGCAGTACTTC
TRBJ2-1 TRBV4-3 TRBD2 - CASSQRTSGSFDEQFF TGCGCCAGCAGCCAAAGGACTAGCGGGAGTTTCGATGAGCAGTTCTTC
TRBJ2-1 TRBV19 TRBD2 - CASSIATSVGNEQFF TGTGCCAGTAGTATAGCTACTAGCGTAGGGAATGAGCAGTTCTTC
TRBJ1-4 TRBV7-9 - few CASSLSQSSEKLFF TGTGCCAGCAGCTTAAGCCAGTCTAGTGAAAAACTGTTTTTT
TRBJ2-2 TRBV15 - - CATAVGAGGELFF TGTGCCACCGCGGTGGGTGCAGGGGGGGAGCTGTTTTTT
TRBJ2-3 TRBV5-1 TRBD2 few CASSSPGLLTRTDTQYF TGCGCCAGCAGCTCTCCGGGACTACTCACGCGCACAGATACGCAGTATTTT
TRBJ1-2 TRBV30 - - CAWSVRAGLSYTF TGTGCCTGGAGTGTACGGGCGGGACTGAGCTACACCTTC
TRBJ1-6 TRBV10-3 TRBD1 few CAINPRDREAYNSPLHF TGTGCCATCAACCCCCGGGACAGGGAGGCCTATAATTCACCCCTCCACTTT